These 12 T cell receptor beta chains came from one sample sequenced in a study of T cells after yellow fever vaccination. Each CDR3 protein gets one entry after TCRdb re-called the 5' RACE reads with MiXCR. The table lists some 200,000 distinct CDR3 sequences, around 3.1% of them singletons, with around 3% in the top ten. Sample: CD4+ T cells sorted from PBMCs, taken 10 days after the yellow fever booster vaccination. The receptors originated from a man younger than 30 who received the YFV17D yellow fever vaccine.

This clonotype has ten or more counts. This sequence joins TRBV29-1 and TRBJ1-1, with D unresolved. The CDR3 has 13 residues. Trimming stripped 6 bases from V and 1 base from J, with 12 bases between. Germline values: CDR1 SQVTM, CDR2 ANQGSEA. The CDR3 sequence: CSVAAQGNTEAFF. The CDR3, as DNA: TGCAGCGTAGCCGCTCAAGGGAACACTGAAGCTTTCTTT.

This clonotype was seen a few times. The chain combines TRBV6-5 with TRBJ1-1, with D possibly being TRBD1 (5 bases). Trimming removed 0 bases from V and 0 bases from J, with 11 bases in between. This CDR3 has 16 residues. Germline assignment: CDR1 MNHEY and CDR2 SVGAGI. The CDR3 DNA follows: TGTGCCAGCAGTTACTCGATCACAGGTTTGAACACTGAAGCTTTCTTT. It translates to CASSYSITGLNTEAFF.

This clonotype has ten or more counts. V and J are TRBV7-3 and TRBJ1-1, with D possibly being TRBD1 (5 bases). V lost 5 bases, J lost 7 bases, and 14 bases lay in between. Germline CDR1 and CDR2: SGHTA and FQGTGA. This CDR3 spans 13 amino acids. For the CDR3, the DNA is TGTGCCAGCAGCAGCATGCAGGGAGGTGAAGCTTTCTTT. The encoded protein is CASSSMQGGEAFF.

Many counts were recorded for this clonotype. This chain connects TRBV20-1 to TRBJ2-7, with 7 bases aligning to TRBD2. Germline values: CDR1 DFQATT, CDR2 SNEGSKA (reference sequence). V lost 6 bases and J lost 2; bases outside the gene matches: 10. The CDR3 is 14 amino acids. The CDR3 DNA sequence: TGCAGTGCCCTCCCCGGGGCGGGGGCCTACGAGCAGTACGTC. This codes for CSALPGAGAYEQYV.

This clonotype was seen a handful of times. V usage is TRBV5-5 and J usage is TRBJ2-3; D possibly corresponds to TRBD2 (6 bases). The CDR3 length is 15 residues. CDR1 is SGHKS, CDR2 YYEKEE, per germline (reference sequence). V gave up 1 base and J gave up 1 base, with 10 bases separating them. The CDR3 here is CASSLYGGGTDTQYF. As DNA, the CDR3 is TGTGCCAGCAGCTTGTACGGGGGAGGCACAGATACGCAGTATTTT.

Ten or more counts support this clonotype. For the CDR3, the DNA is TGTGCCAGCAGTGAGACAGGGGTCAACTATGGCTACACCTTC. Translating gives CASSETGVNYGYTF. V and J are TRBV6-1 and TRBJ1-2; TRBD1 aligns across 8 bases. The length of the CDR3 is 14 residues. CDR1 is MNHNS and CDR2 is SASEGT in the germline V gene. Unmatched junction bases numbered 2, after V lost 3 bases and J lost 2 bases.

This clonotype was observed at least ten times. The genes are TRBV5-4 and TRBJ2-5; TRBD2 matches 8 bases. V was clipped by 6 bases and J by 7 bases; unmatched bases: 14. The CDR3 loop spans 15 amino acids. Germline lookup yields CDR1 SGHNT and CDR2 YYREEE (reference sequence). In DNA, the CDR3 is TGTGCCAGCACACCGGGGGGGGTAGCCCCGGGGACCCAGTACTTC. Amino acids: CASTPGGVAPGTQYF.

This clonotype was observed at least ten times. The chain has TRBV27 and TRBJ2-5; 9 nucleotides agree with TRBD1. The CDR3 length is 15 residues. Germline CDR1 MNHEY, CDR2 SMNVEV (reference sequence). With V trimmed by 6 bases and J by 0 bases, 5 bases remained unmatched. The CDR3 spells CASSPGQGNQETQYF. The CDR3 bases are TGTGCCAGCAGCCCAGGACAGGGGAACCAAGAGACCCAGTACTTC.

The chain uses TRBV5-1 and TRBJ1-1; 8 bases agree with TRBD1. J gave up 4 bases and V 4 bases, and 15 bases lay outside the gene matches. CDR1 is SGHRS, CDR2 YFSETQ, per germline. The length of the CDR3 is 17 residues. The CDR3 region is CASSAGGYIRVGTEAFF. The CDR3 region has the DNA TGCGCCAGCAGCGCAGGGGGCTATATAAGGGTGGGCACTGAAGCTTTCTTT.

Many counts were recorded for this clonotype. The rearrangement links TRBV12-3 or TRBV12-4 to TRBJ1-5; D perhaps matches TRBD1 (5 bases). CDR3 length equals 13 residues. Trimming removed 1 base from V and 11 bases from J, with 12 bases in between. The CDR3 DNA reads as TGTGCCAGCAGTTTAGAAAACGGGGGGACCCAGCATTTT. This sequence encodes CASSLENGGTQHF.

In its sample, this clonotype was seen a few times. The V gene is TRBV5-4, the J gene TRBJ1-5, with 7 nucleotides matching TRBD1. The CDR3 is made up of 16 amino acids. The germline gives CDR1 SGHNT, CDR2 YYREEE (reference sequence). After removal of 3 bases from V and 5 bases from J, the junction contained 11 bases not matched to a gene. The CDR3 nucleotides are TGTGCCAGCAGCTCAGTCCCGGGACAGTCTGATCAGCCCCAGCATTTT. It yields the protein CASSSVPGQSDQPQHF.

This clonotype was observed many times. The CDR3 DNA reads as TGCGCCAGCAGCCCAGGACAGGGACTCCCTACCGGGGAGCTGTTTTTT. It specifies CASSPGQGLPTGELFF. The chain joins TRBV5-1 to TRBJ2-2; 8 bases line up with TRBD1. The CDR3 is 16 amino acids. CDR1 and CDR2 from the germline V gene are SGHRS and YFSETQ. V gave up 4 bases and J gave up 5 bases; unmatched junction bases: 10.